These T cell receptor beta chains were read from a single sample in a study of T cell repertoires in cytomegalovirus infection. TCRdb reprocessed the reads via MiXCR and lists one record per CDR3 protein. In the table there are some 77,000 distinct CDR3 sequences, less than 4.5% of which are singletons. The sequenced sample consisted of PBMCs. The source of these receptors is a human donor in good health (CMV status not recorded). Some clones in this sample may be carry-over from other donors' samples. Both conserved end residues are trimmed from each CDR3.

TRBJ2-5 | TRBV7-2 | ASSLVGRFQETQY
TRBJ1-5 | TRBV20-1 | SATQGGGNQPQH
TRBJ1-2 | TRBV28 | ASLLGGGEEGYGST
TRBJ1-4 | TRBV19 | ASQNRQGINEKLF
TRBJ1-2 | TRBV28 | ASNDPVDHGYT
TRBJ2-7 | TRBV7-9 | ASSYSGGAPEEQY
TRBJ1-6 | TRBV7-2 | ASRQGDRASPLH
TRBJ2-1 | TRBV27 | ATSTFIRNNNEQF
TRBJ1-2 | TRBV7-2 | ASRRTGLDYGYT
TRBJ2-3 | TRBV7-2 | ASSSGTSADTQY
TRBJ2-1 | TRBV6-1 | ASSARRSIQEQF
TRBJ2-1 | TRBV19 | ASSSATGTDEQF
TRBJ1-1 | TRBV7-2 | ASSRVAGAAEAF
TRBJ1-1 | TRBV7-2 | ASSSRDPGLAEAF